One and the same sample provided the 6 T cell receptor beta chains below, sequenced in a study of blood T cell repertoires in COVID-19. Measured with immunoSEQ multiplex PCR; TCRdb has only the in-frame clones, and not every one. The sample consists of roughly 250,000 clones, roughly 80% of them appearing once. Sequenced input: peripheral blood. The receptors derive from a middle-aged woman with active or convalescent COVID-19.

The gene calls are TRBV7-2 and TRBJ1-5; D is undetermined. The CDR3 is made up of 14 amino acids. CDR1 and CDR2 from the germline V gene are SGHTA and FQGNSA. Trimming removed 4 bases at V and 0 bases at J, with 7 bases between. The CDR3 is CASSSFYSNQPQHF. The CDR3 DNA reads TGTGCCAGCAGCTCCTTTTATAGCAATCAGCCCCAGCATTTT.

The chain uses TRBV15 and TRBJ1-4; D remains unclear. The CDR3 totals 13 residues. The V gene's germline CDR1 is LNHNV and CDR2 YYDKDF (reference sequence). With 2 bases removed from V and 4 bases from J, the gap between germline ends came to 5 bases. CDR3 in amino acids: CATSRSINEKLFF. In nucleotides, the CDR3 is TGTGCCACCAGCAGATCTATTAATGAAAAACTGTTTTTT.

The rearrangement links TRBV28 to TRBJ1-6; 8 positions match TRBD1. The CDR3 totals 14 residues. The trim removed 6 bases at V and 9 bases at J, leaving 7 bases unmatched. In germline, CDR1 is MDHEN, CDR2 SYDVKM. CDR3 loop: CASRPGGGGSPLHF. The DNA of the CDR3 is TGTGCCAGCAGGCCAGGGGGCGGAGGTTCACCCCTCCACTTT. Full variable domain (rest looked up from reference TRBV28 and TRBJ1-6): DVKVTQSSRYLVKRTGEKVFLECVQDMDHENMFWYRQDPGLGLRLIYFSYDVKMKEKGDIPEGYSVSREKKERFSLILESASTNQTSMYLCASRPGGGGSPLHFGNGTRLTVT.

This clone was detected only a few times. The J gene is TRBJ1-1, the V gene TRBV30; D remains unclear. Trimming took 0 bases from V and 4 from J, leaving 6 bases between them. The CDR3 is made up of 12 amino acids. Germline values: CDR1 GTSNPN, CDR2 SVGIG (reference sequence). The CDR3 coding sequence is TGTGCCTGGAGTGTACGCGGCACTGAAGCTTTCTTT. Residues: CAWSVRGTEAFF.

This chain uses TRBV27 with TRBJ1-4; unclear D gene. The germline V and J ends were trimmed by 8 bases and 8 bases, with 21 bases remaining between them. CDR1 is MNHEY, CDR2 SMNVEV, per germline (reference sequence). This CDR3 spans 15 amino acids. This chain's CDR3 is CASARLSLREEKLFF. The DNA for the CDR3 is TGTGCCAGCGCCCGTTTAAGTCTACGGGAAGAAAAACTGTTTTTT.

The V call is TRBV7-8, the J call TRBJ2-5, with TRBD1 identical over 9 bases. V was pared by 5 bases and J by 4 bases, with 8 bases of the junction left unmatched. This CDR3 spans 15 amino acids. Germline-derived CDR1 and CDR2 are SGHVS and FQNEAQ. CDR3 sequence: CASSHGQGQGETQYF. CDR3 nucleotide sequence: TGTGCCAGCAGCCACGGACAGGGGCAGGGAGAGACCCAGTACTTC. The full variable domain, rest sourced from reference TRBV7-8 and TRBJ2-5, is GAGVSQSPRYKVAKRGQDVALRCDPISGHVSLFWYQQALGQGPEFLTYFQNEAQLDKSGLPSDRFFAERPEGSVSTLKIQRTQQEDSAVYLCASSHGQGQGETQYFGPGTRLLVL.